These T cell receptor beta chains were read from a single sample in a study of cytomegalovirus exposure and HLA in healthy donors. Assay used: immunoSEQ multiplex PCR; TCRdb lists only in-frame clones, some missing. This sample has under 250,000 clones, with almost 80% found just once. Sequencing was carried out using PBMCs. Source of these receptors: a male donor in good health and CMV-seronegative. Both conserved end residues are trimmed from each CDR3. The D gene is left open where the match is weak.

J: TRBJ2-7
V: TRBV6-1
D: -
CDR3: ASSEVGRGPEQY

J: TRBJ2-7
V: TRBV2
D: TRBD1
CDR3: ASHADRFYEQY

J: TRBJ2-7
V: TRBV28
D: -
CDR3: ASSTQGRVGYEQY

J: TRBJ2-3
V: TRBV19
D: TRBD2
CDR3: AYRGGEEDTQY

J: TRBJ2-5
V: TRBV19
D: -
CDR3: ASSDQGLGETQY

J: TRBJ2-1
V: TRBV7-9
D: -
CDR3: ASIAGESYNEQF

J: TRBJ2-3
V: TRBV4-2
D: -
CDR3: ASSQELASASGTDTQY

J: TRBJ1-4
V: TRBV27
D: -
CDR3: ASSWRGVGHNEKLF

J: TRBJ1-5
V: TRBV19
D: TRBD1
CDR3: ASSIGLQGALYSNQPQH

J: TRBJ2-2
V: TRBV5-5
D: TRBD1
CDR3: ASSSSAQGAPGELF

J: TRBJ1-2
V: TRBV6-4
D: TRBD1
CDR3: ASSKHRGLDYGYT

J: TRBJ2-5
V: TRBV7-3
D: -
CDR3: ASSYRGGWGETQY

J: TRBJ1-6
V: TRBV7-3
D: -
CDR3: ASSLTAYNSPLH

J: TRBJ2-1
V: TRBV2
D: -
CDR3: ASKLRTRVGEQF

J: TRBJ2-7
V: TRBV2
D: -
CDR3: ASSEGVGPRGSDEQY

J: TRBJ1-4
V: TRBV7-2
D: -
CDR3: ASSPDQTDEKLF

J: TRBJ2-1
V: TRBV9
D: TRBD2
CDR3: ASSVGLAGSYNEQF

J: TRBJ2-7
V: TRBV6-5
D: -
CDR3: ASSFPSSATYEQY

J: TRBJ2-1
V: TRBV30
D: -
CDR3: AWSRPGVLSRWEQF

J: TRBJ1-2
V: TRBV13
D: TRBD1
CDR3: ASSDRDRGNYGYT

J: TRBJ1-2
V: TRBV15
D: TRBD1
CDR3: ATSRGDRGDGYGYT

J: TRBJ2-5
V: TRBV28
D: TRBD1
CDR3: ASSSPGQQETQY

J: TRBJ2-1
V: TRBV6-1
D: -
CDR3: ASSEARNRAYEQF

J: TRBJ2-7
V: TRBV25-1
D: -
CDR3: ASRTGASYEQY

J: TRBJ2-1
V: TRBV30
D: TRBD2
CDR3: AWRRPGLVTPYNEQF

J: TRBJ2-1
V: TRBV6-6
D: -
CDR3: ASSYGSGHNEQF

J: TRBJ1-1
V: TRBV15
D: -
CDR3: ATSSIKLPMNTEAF

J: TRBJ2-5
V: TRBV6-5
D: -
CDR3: ASSYGGGAQTQY

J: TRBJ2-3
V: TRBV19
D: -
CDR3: ASSKGGGRTTDTQY

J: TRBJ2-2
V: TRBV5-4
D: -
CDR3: ASSYTGNTGELF

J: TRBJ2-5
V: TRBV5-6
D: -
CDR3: ASSVPPTRGKETQY

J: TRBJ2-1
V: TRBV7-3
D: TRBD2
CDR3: ASSLTRTGGPYEQF

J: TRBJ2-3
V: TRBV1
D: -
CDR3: TSSQEWRQGFGDTQY

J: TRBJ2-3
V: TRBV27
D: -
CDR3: ASSLTFPSTDTQY

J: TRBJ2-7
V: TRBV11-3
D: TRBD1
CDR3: ASSLGTGESHEQY

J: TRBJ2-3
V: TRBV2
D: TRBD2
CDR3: ASSAKLAGSTDTQY

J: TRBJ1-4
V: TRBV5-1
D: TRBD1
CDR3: ASSKGQGASNEKLF

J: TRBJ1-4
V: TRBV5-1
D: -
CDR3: ASSYSPGSELF

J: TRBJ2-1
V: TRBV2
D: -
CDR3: ASSGEGAHNEQF

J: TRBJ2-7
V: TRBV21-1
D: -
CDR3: ASSKGASIPSEQY

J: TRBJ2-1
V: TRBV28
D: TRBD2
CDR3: ASTGGSGSSYNEQF

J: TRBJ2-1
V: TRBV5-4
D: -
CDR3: ASSLGGESSYNEQF

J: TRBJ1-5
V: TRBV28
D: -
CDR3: ASARIGNQPQH

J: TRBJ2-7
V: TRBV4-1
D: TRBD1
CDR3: ASSLQVGTGGY

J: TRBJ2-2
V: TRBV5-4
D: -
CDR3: ASSLAGGGVNTGELF

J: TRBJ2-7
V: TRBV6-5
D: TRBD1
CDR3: ASSHRDRGHEQY

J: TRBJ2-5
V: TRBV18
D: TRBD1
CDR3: ASSPPGTAQETQY

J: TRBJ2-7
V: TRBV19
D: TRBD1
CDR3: ASTPTGGTYEQY

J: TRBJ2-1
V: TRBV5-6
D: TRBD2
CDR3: ASSPGLADDNEQF

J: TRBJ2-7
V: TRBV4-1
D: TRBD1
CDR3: ASSQDGGTGGREQY

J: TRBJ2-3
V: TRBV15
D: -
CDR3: ATSRAQGHSTDTQY

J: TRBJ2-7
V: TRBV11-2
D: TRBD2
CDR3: ASSPRASGYEQY